The 16 T cell receptor beta chains below were found in one sample sequenced in a study of shared clonotypes between healthy human individuals. Assay used: immunoSEQ multiplex PCR; TCRdb lists only in-frame clones, some missing. Of hundreds of thousands of clones detected, roughly 70% appear once; the ten largest clones hold over 1.5%. What was sequenced was memory CD4+ T cells sorted from blood. Subset meaning: CD45RA-negative fraction. The receptors originated from a woman aged 30 to 39 in good health.

V gene TRBV11-2 combines with J gene TRBJ2-7; D is uncertain. Germline loops: CDR1 SGHAT, CDR2 FQNNGV. The CDR3 has 13 amino acids. V gave up 6 bases and J gave up 5 bases, with 14 bases separating them. Here the CDR3 DNA reads TGTGCCAGCAGTCGGCCTGGGATTGACGAGCAGTACTTC. Protein: CASSRPGIDEQYF.

The chain combines TRBV5-1 with TRBJ2-3; D may be TRBD2 (6 bases). Deletions cut 4 bases from V and 8 bases from J, with 14 bases between. CDR3 length equals 13 residues. The V gene's germline CDR1 is SGHRS and CDR2 YFSETQ. Here the CDR3 DNA reads TGCGCCAGCAGCCCCAGGGTCGGGGGTACGCAGTATTTT. Translation gives CASSPRVGGTQYF.

The rearrangement links TRBV6-5 to TRBJ2-7; 12 positions match TRBD2. Germline V gene sequence: CDR1 MNHEY, CDR2 SVGAGI. Germline trimming cut 2 bases from V and 3 bases from J; bases unmatched to any gene: 2. The CDR3 contains 15 residues. In DNA form, the CDR3 reads TGTGCCAGCAGTTACAGGACTAGCGGGAACTACGAGCAGTACTTC. The encoded protein is CASSYRTSGNYEQYF.

The V and J genes are TRBV4-1 and TRBJ2-5; D may be TRBD2 (6 bases). V lost 1 base and J lost 2, with 8 bases in between. The CDR3 consists of 14 residues. The germline V gene has CDR1 MGHRA and CDR2 YSYEKL. The CDR3 region has the DNA TGCGCCAGCAGCCAAGCAGGGAGGCAAGAGACCCAGTACTTC. It specifies CASSQAGRQETQYF.

This chain links TRBV18 with TRBJ2-7; possibly TRBD1 for D (6 bases). Between the trimmed V and J ends, which lost 6 bases and 3 bases, there was a span of 9 bases. The CDR3 sequence is 12 residues long. Germline lookup yields CDR1 KGHSH and CDR2 LQKENI. This CDR3 is CASSKTGYEQYF. The CDR3 bases are TGTGCCAGCTCGAAGACAGGCTACGAGCAGTACTTC.

This clone was seen a few times. The identical CDR3 is also encoded by other nucleotide sequences in the sample. CDR3: CASSVNTEAFF. The CDR3 DNA follows: TGTGCCAGCAGTGTGAACACTGAAGCTTTCTTT. The gene calls are TRBV6-1 and TRBJ1-1; D gene uncertain. V lost 4 bases and J lost 0, with 0 bases in between. Germline lookup yields CDR1 MNHNS and CDR2 SASEGT. The CDR3 is 11 residues long.

In its sample, this clone was seen once. DNA for the CDR3: TGTGCCAGCAGCCCCGGGGGCGTAGCGGGGGAGACCCAGTACTTC. Amino acid sequence: CASSPGGVAGETQYF. This rearrangement joins TRBV14 to TRBJ2-5; 8 nucleotides match TRBD2. Germline V gene data show CDR1 as SGHDN and CDR2 as FVKESK. This CDR3 spans 15 amino acids. Trimming removed 4 bases from V and 5 bases from J; junction bases left unmatched: 9.

Comments on this clone: Distinct nucleotide sequences in the sample also encode this CDR3. The chain is built from TRBV28 and TRBJ1-3; the D is unclear. Trimming removed 3 bases from V and 0 bases from J, with 0 bases in between. CDR3 size: 12 residues. Germline assignment: CDR1 MDHEN and CDR2 SYDVKM. This chain's CDR3 is CASSFSGNTIYF. The CDR3 DNA follows: TGTGCCAGCAGTTTCTCTGGAAACACCATATATTTT.

This rearrangement joins TRBV28 to TRBJ1-5, with D possibly TRBD1 on 5 matching bases. The CDR3 totals 15 residues. Germline V gene lookup returns CDR1 MDHEN and CDR2 SYDVKM. Trimming took 6 bases from V and 5 from J, leaving 17 bases between them. CDR3 in amino acids: CASRGVGHRYQPQHF. The CDR3 DNA follows: TGTGCCAGCAGGGGGGTGGGGCATCGCTATCAGCCCCAGCATTTT.

The chain recombines TRBV5-1 with TRBJ1-5; no clear D. The CDR3 sequence is 17 residues long. The germline gives CDR1 SGHRS, CDR2 YFSETQ. The germline V and J ends were trimmed by 0 bases and 0 bases, with 13 bases remaining between them. This CDR3 reads CASSLEGGPNSNQPQHF. In DNA, the CDR3 is TGCGCCAGCAGCTTGGAGGGCGGACCAAATAGCAATCAGCCCCAGCATTTT.

The sample holds a few counts of this clone. The J gene is TRBJ2-7, the V gene TRBV7-6; D gene ambiguous. The CDR3 sequence is 13 residues long. Trimming pared 4 bases from V and 6 bases from J, leaving 13 bases between. The germline V gene has CDR1 SGHVS and CDR2 FNYEAQ. CDR3 in amino acids: CASSSHPGSEQYF. In DNA, the CDR3 is TGTGCCAGCAGCTCCCATCCCGGGTCCGAGCAGTACTTC.

In this sample, this clone turned up once. This chain connects TRBV29-1 to TRBJ1-1, with D maybe TRBD1 (6 bases). CDR1 SQVTM and CDR2 ANQGSEA come from the germline V gene. The V end was cut by 4 bases, the J end by 8 bases, with 14 bases between. The CDR3 sequence is 12 residues long. CDR3 nucleotides: TGCAGCGTTGTAACAGGGTATAGGGAAGCTTTCTTT. Translated, it gives CSVVTGYREAFF.

This chain joins TRBV6-6 and TRBJ2-2; TRBD1 agrees at 9 bases. The germline gives CDR1 MNHNY, CDR2 SVGAGI (reference sequence). This CDR3 region has 15 residues. J lost 4 bases, V lost 6 bases, and 6 bases had no gene match. The CDR3 region is CASRGYRGRTGELFF. Written as DNA, the CDR3 is TGTGCCAGCAGAGGCTACAGGGGGCGCACCGGGGAGCTGTTTTTT.

CDR3 amino acids: CATSRDLGPQEPQHF. The CDR3 DNA reads as TGTGCCACCAGCAGAGATCTGGGCCCTCAAGAGCCCCAGCATTTT. The chain uses TRBV15 and TRBJ1-5; D unclear. V was cut by 0 bases and J by 8 bases, with 14 bases left in between. Germline V lookup: CDR1 LNHNV, CDR2 YYDKDF (reference sequence). The CDR3 totals 15 residues. Combining the CDR3 with reference TRBV15 and TRBJ1-5 gives the whole variable domain DAMVIQNPRYQVTQFGKPVTLSCSQTLNHNVMYWYQQKSSQAPKLLFHYYDKDFNNEADTPDNFQSRRPNTSFCFLDIRSPGLGDTAMYLCATSRDLGPQEPQHFGDGTRLSIL.

The chain has TRBV5-1 and TRBJ1-1; D is unresolved. The ends were cut back, 4 bases at V and 0 bases at J, with 7 bases in the middle. Germline assignment: CDR1 SGHRS and CDR2 YFSETQ. The CDR3 extends over 13 amino acids. As DNA, the CDR3 is TGCGCCAGCAGCCCGTCATTGAACACTGAAGCTTTCTTT. This sequence encodes CASSPSLNTEAFF.

This clone was recorded many times. The rearrangement uses TRBV5-1 and TRBJ1-1, with 8 bases lining up with TRBD1. The J segment lost 6 bases and the V segment lost 4 bases, leaving 8 bases of the junction unmatched. Germline V gives CDR1 SGHRS, CDR2 YFSETQ. The CDR3 runs 14 residues. The chain's CDR3 is CASSVGQGEAEAFF. CDR3 coding DNA: TGCGCCAGCAGCGTTGGACAGGGCGAGGCTGAAGCTTTCTTT. The full variable domain, its missing parts supplied by reference TRBV5-1 and TRBJ1-1, is KAGVTQTPRYLIKTRGQQVTLSCSPISGHRSVSWYQQTPGQGLQFLFEYFSETQRNKGNFPGRFSGRQFSNSRSEMNVSTLELGDSALYLCASSVGQGEAEAFFGQGTRLTVV.